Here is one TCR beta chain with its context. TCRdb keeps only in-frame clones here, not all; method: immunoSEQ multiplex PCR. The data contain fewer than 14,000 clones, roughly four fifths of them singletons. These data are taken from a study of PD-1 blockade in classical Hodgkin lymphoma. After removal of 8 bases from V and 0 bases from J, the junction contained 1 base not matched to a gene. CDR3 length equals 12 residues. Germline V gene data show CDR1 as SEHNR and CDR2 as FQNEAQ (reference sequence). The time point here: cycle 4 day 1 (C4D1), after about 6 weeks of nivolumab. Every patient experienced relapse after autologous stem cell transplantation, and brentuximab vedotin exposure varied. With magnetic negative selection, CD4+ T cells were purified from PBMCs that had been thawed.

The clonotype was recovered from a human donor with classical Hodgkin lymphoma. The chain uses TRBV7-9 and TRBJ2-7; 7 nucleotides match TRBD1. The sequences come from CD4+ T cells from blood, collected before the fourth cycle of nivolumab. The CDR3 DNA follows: TGTGCCAGCCGACAGGGCTCCTACGAGCAGTACTTC. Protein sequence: CASRQGSYEQYF.